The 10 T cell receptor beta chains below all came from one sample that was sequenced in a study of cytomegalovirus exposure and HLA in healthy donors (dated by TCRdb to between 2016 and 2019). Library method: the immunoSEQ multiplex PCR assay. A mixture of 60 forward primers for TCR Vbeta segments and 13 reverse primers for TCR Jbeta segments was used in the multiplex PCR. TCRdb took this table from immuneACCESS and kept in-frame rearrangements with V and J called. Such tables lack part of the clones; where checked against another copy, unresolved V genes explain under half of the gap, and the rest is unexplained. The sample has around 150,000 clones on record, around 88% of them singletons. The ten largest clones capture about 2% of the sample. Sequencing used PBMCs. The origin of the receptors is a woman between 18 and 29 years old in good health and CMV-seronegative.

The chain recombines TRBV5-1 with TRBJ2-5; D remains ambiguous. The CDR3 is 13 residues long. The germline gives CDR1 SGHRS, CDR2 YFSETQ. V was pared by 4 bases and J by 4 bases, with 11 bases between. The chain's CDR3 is CASSPRMRETQYF. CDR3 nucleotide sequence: TGCGCCAGCAGCCCTAGGATGCGAGAGACCCAGTACTTC.

As DNA, the CDR3 is TGTGCCAGTAGTACGCGCGGCGGGAGATCCTACAATGAGCAGTTCTTC. Its translation is CASSTRGGRSYNEQFF. The chain combines TRBV19 with TRBJ2-1; 7 bases match TRBD2. The V segment lost 4 bases and the J segment 1 base; nucleotides outside the gene matches: 7. CDR3 length: 16 residues. Germline CDR1 is LNHDA and CDR2 is SQIVND (reference sequence).

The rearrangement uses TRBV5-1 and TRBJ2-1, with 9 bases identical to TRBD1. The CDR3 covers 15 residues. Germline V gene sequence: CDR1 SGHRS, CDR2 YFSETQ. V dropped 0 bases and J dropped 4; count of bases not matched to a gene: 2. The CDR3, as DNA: TGCGCCAGCAGCTTGGGACAGGGGGTGTACAATGAGCAGTTCTTC. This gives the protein CASSLGQGVYNEQFF.

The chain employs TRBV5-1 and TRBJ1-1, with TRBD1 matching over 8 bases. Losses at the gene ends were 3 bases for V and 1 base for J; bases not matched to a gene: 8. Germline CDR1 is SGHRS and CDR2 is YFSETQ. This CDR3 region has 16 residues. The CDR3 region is CASSSEGQGPNTEAFF. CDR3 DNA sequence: TGCGCCAGCAGCTCGGAAGGACAGGGCCCGAACACTGAAGCTTTCTTT.

CDR3 in DNA: TGTGCCAGCAGCTTTACCGGGACTAGCGGATACGAGCAGTACTTC. Translation gives CASSFTGTSGYEQYF. V and J are TRBV27 and TRBJ2-7; 11 bases agree with TRBD2. Per germline, CDR1 MNHEY and CDR2 SMNVEV (reference sequence). This CDR3 is 15 amino acids long. J was trimmed by 4 bases and V by 6 bases; bases with no gene match: 8.

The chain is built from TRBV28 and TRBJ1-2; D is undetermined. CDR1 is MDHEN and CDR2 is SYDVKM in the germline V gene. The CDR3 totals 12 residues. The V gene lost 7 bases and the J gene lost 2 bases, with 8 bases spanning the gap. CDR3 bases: TGTGCCAGCACCATACAGAACTATGGCTACACCTTC. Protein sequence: CASTIQNYGYTF.

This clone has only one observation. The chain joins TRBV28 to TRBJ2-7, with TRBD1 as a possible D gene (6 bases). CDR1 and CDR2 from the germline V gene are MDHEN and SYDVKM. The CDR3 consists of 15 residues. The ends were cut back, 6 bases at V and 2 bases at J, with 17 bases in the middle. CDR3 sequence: CASSPPGVAPYEQYF. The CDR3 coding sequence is TGTGCCAGCAGCCCCCCAGGGGTTGCCCCCTACGAGCAGTACTTC.

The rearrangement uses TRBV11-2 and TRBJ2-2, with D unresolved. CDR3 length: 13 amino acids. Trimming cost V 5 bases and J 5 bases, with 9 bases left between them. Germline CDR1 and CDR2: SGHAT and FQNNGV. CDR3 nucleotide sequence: TGTGCCAGCAGCATTTCCAGAACCGGGGAGCTGTTTTTT. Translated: CASSISRTGELFF.

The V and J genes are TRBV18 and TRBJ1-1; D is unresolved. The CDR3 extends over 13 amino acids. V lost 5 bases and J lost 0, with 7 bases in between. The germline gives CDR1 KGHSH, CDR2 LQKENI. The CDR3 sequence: CASSATVNTEAFF. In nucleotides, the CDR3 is TGTGCCAGCTCAGCCACAGTGAACACTGAAGCTTTCTTT.

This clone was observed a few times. The CDR3 sequence is CATSSPNQPQHF. CDR3 DNA: TGTGCCACCAGCAGCCCAAATCAGCCCCAGCATTTT. The chain is built from TRBV15 and TRBJ1-5; D is uncertain. Germline V gene sequence: CDR1 LNHNV, CDR2 YYDKDF (reference sequence). The V gene lost 3 bases and the J gene lost 4 bases, with 4 bases spanning the gap. This CDR3 is 12 amino acids long.